Here is one T cell receptor beta chain with its context. For every subset, genomic DNA was evenly distributed across several immunoSEQ plates. TCRdb's table, derived via immunoSEQ multiplex PCR, lists solely in-frame clones and lacks some. The table records about half a million clones, 70% to 80% of them present only once. This sample is drawn from a study of shared clonotypes between healthy human individuals. CDR3 length: 15 amino acids. CDR1 is GTSNPN and CDR2 is SVGIG in the germline V gene (reference sequence). The V gene lost 0 bases and the J gene lost 1 base, with 13 bases spanning the gap. The sequenced sample consisted of PBMCs. The receptor comes from a woman aged 40 to 50 in good health. Some clones in this sample may be carry-over from other donors' samples. The genes are TRBV30 and TRBJ2-7, with D tentatively TRBD2 (6 bases). The DNA of the CDR3 is TGTGCCTGGAGTGTACGAGGGAGGTTGTCCTACGAGCAGTACTTC. Its translation: CAWSVRGRLSYEQYF.